Detailed here is one T cell receptor (beta chain). The V gene's germline CDR1 is MRHNA and CDR2 SNTAGT. Trimming shortened V by 0 bases and J by 1 base, and 12 bases separated the two germline ends. There are 16 residues in the CDR3. This sample was taken from a study of blood T cell repertoires in COVID-19. For the study at large: Samples came from the United States, Italy and Spain, spanning acute and convalescent COVID-19. The analysed material was cDNA or gDNA that came from T cells, B-cell-depleted T cells, or PBMCs.

Per the original data handling: By means of reference gene primer amplification, nucleated cell counts were estimated. The repertoire was sequenced with immunoSEQ multiplex PCR; TCRdb's copy has only in-frame clones and lacks some. The V and J calls and clone size come from that table; D and trimming were worked out from the DNA. Among roughly 260,000 clones listed, about 90% were seen once. The rearrangement uses TRBV6-4 and TRBJ1-2; no firm D call. Sequenced input: peripheral blood. The receptor was derived from a woman aged 40-49 years with acute or convalescent COVID-19. CDR3 region: CASSDSPDEVNYGYTF. DNA for the CDR3: TGTGCCAGCAGTGACTCTCCTGACGAGGTTAACTATGGCTACACCTTC.